This T cell receptor (beta chain) was captured by sequencing in a study of blood T cell repertoires in COVID-19. Per the authors' pipeline: Amplification of reference gene primers was used by the study to estimate nucleated cell counts. TCRdb's table, derived via immunoSEQ multiplex PCR, lists solely in-frame clones and lacks some. V, J and clone size reflect that table, while D and trimming were determined from the DNA. Of about 97,000 clones in the sample, 84% were seen once. V was clipped by 4 bases and J by 7 bases, with 17 bases between them. The germline CDR1 and CDR2 sequences are LGHDT and YNNKEL (reference sequence). The CDR3 consists of 15 residues.

The clonotype comes from a human donor in a cohort sampled during active COVID-19. The specimen sequenced was peripheral blood. The chain carries TRBV3-1 (or the pseudogene TRBV3-2) and TRBJ2-1, with D perhaps matching TRBD2 (5 bases). CDR3 sequence (DNA): TGTGCCAGCAGCCCTCAGCTAGCCGGGTCGAATGAGCAGTTCTTC. Protein: CASSPQLAGSNEQFF.